This TCR beta chain comes out of a study of PD-L1 blockade in urothelial cancer. Whole-study context: Analyses used blood from 3 weeks (second dose) and 6 weeks after treatment start.

Produced via immunoSEQ multiplex PCR; TCRdb's table is partial and in-frame only. This sample has 50,000 or so clones; 70% to 90% occur once, and the top ten carry about 10%. Time point described: peripheral blood 6 weeks after treatment start. Germline CDR1 reads SNHLY; CDR2 reads FYNNEI. Trimming took off 2 bases at V and 2 bases at J, with 12 bases between the two ends. The CDR3 covers 15 residues. The genes are TRBV2 and TRBJ2-5; possible D gene TRBD1, 5 bases. Here the sequenced sample was PBMCs, taken around atezolizumab (anti-PD-L1) treatment. This receptor was taken from a man in his 60s with urothelial cancer. In nucleotides, the CDR3 is TGTGCCAGCAGTGAATGGGGCAGGCTACAAGAGACCCAGTACTTC. Translating it yields CASSEWGRLQETQYF.